The 30 T cell receptor beta chains below all came from one sample that was sequenced in a study of T cell responses to AZD1222 COVID-19 vaccine. TCRdb's copy holds only in-frame clones and misses some; the assay was immunoSEQ multiplex PCR. This sample has roughly 180,000 clones, with roughly nine tenths found just once. The starting material was peripheral blood, obtained on day 0 of AZD1222 vaccination. The receptor set was obtained from an adult in good health.

The V gene is TRBV18, the J gene TRBJ1-1, with D tentatively TRBD1 (6 bases). CDR3 length: 14 residues. CDR1 and CDR2 (germline): KGHSH, LQKENI. V lost 3 bases and J lost 5, with 13 bases in between. The CDR3 nucleotides read TGTGCCAGCTCACCTCAGGGGCACGGTACTGAAGCTTTCTTT. The encoded protein is CASSPQGHGTEAFF.

V usage is TRBV21-1 and J usage is TRBJ1-1; the table gives TRBD1 as D, unverified against the DNA. TRBV21-1 is reported as a pseudogene. The CDR3 covers 14 residues. CDR3 nucleotides: TGTGCCAGCAGCAAAGGGACAGCGAACACTGAAGCTTTCTTT. It yields the protein CASSKGTANTEAFF.

This rearrangement joins TRBV11-2 to TRBJ2-1; TRBD2 agrees at 7 bases. This CDR3 is built from 14 residues. The J segment lost 0 bases and the V segment lost 5 bases, leaving 1 base of the junction unmatched. Germline loops: CDR1 SGHAT, CDR2 FQNNGV. CDR3: CASSRLASYNEQFF. Written as DNA, the CDR3 is TGTGCCAGCAGCCGACTAGCCTCCTACAATGAGCAGTTCTTC.

The V gene is TRBV11-3, the J gene TRBJ1-1; D ambiguous. CDR1 is SGHNT, CDR2 YENEEA, per germline. The CDR3 covers 15 residues. V lost 0 bases and J lost 0, with 8 bases in between. The CDR3 sequence is CASSLDSGVNTEAFF. The CDR3 coding sequence is TGTGCCAGCAGCTTAGATTCTGGGGTGAACACTGAAGCTTTCTTT.

This clone is a singleton in its sample. The chain links TRBV6-5 to TRBJ2-7; no definite D call. V lost 0 bases and J lost 3, with 12 bases in between. The CDR3 loop spans 15 amino acids. Germline assignment: CDR1 MNHEY and CDR2 SVGAGI. CDR3 sequence reads: CASSYSPGRSYEQYF. The CDR3 region has the DNA TGTGCCAGCAGTTACTCCCCTGGCAGGAGCTACGAGCAGTACTTC.

The CDR3, as DNA: TGTGCCACCAGTGAGGCGACAGGGTGGTACACCTTC. It is translated as CATSEATGWYTF. The rearrangement links TRBV24-1 to TRBJ1-2; 7 bases are shared with TRBD1. After removal of 4 bases from V and 11 bases from J, the junction contained 6 bases not matched to a gene. CDR3 size: 12 residues. Germline CDR1 KGHDR, CDR2 SFDVKD.

In DNA form, the CDR3 reads TGTGCCAGCAGCTTAGCGTCGGGCAGGGGAATATATTTT. The encoded protein is CASSLASGRGIYF. This chain joins TRBV11-2 and TRBJ1-3, with D tentatively TRBD1 (6 bases). The germline CDR1 and CDR2 sequences are SGHAT and FQNNGV. This CDR3 has 13 residues. Trimming left V 1 base short and J 13 bases short, with 14 bases between.

The genes are TRBV18 and TRBJ1-6, with 8 bases lining up with TRBD1. The germline CDR1 and CDR2 sequences are KGHSH and LQKENI. V lost 3 bases to trimming and J lost 5 bases; unmatched junction nucleotides: 3. This CDR3 is 15 amino acids long. The CDR3 nucleotides read TGTGCCAGCTCACCTACAGGGGGTAATAATTCACCCCTCCACTTT. As protein: CASSPTGGNNSPLHF.

This chain joins TRBV11-3 and TRBJ1-2, with 8 bases lining up with TRBD1. The CDR3 runs 14 residues. The V gene end was trimmed by 4 bases and the J gene end by 4 bases; junction bases not matched to a gene: 5. Per germline, CDR1 SGHNT and CDR2 YENEEA. CDR3 residues: CASSSGQGAYGYTF. CDR3 nucleotide sequence: TGTGCCAGCAGCTCCGGACAGGGAGCCTATGGCTACACCTTC.

V usage is TRBV7-6 and J usage is TRBJ2-1; 9 positions agree with TRBD2. Trimming at V came to 3 bases and at J to 0 bases, leaving 9 bases not matched to a gene. The CDR3 extends over 18 amino acids. Germline V CDR1 and CDR2: SGHVS, FNYEAQ. CDR3 DNA: TGTGCCAGCAGCTTTCTGGCTAGCGGGGCTAGCTCCTACAATGAGCAGTTCTTC. It is translated as CASSFLASGASSYNEQFF.

In its sample, this clone was seen once. This chain uses TRBV25-1 with TRBJ2-7; 7 nucleotides line up with TRBD2. The CDR3 extends over 16 amino acids. Trimming cost V 2 bases and J 2 bases; bases outside gene matches: 9. Germline CDR1 MGHDK, CDR2 SYGVNS. This CDR3 is CASSEARRESAYEQYF. The CDR3 region has the DNA TGTGCCAGCAGTGAAGCTCGGCGGGAGAGCGCCTACGAGCAGTACTTC.

CDR3 DNA: TGCGCCAGCAGCTTGGAGTGGACTAGCGGGTTCGGGGCCCAGTACTTC. Its protein is CASSLEWTSGFGAQYF. The gene calls are TRBV5-1 and TRBJ2-5; 11 bases align to TRBD2. CDR1 is SGHRS, CDR2 YFSETQ, per germline. Trimming removed 0 bases from V and 9 bases from J; junction bases left unmatched: 10. The CDR3 extends over 16 amino acids.

J is TRBJ2-3 and V is TRBV5-4, with D maybe TRBD1 (6 bases). CDR1 is SGHNT, CDR2 YYREEE, per germline (reference sequence). The CDR3 runs to 13 residues. V shed 4 bases and J shed 3 bases, with 9 bases lying between them. The CDR3 sequence: CASSRTETDTQYF. CDR3 nucleotide sequence: TGTGCCAGCAGCCGGACAGAGACAGATACGCAGTATTTT.

This clone has a single count. The genes are TRBV3-1 (or the pseudogene TRBV3-2) and TRBJ1-3; D is uncertain. The germline V gene encodes CDR1 LGHDT and CDR2 YNNKEL (reference sequence). Deletions cut 3 bases from V and 1 base from J, with 10 bases between. The CDR3 extends over 15 amino acids. CDR3 protein: CASSHFRLSGNTIYF. DNA for the CDR3: TGTGCCAGCAGCCATTTTCGACTATCTGGAAACACCATATATTTT.

V and J are TRBV28 and TRBJ1-2; D gene unclear. CDR1 is MDHEN and CDR2 is SYDVKM in the germline V gene. The CDR3 has 15 residues. The V and J ends lost 2 bases and 4 bases respectively, with 14 bases between them. The CDR3 here is CASSLGPSSLYGYTF. For the CDR3, the DNA is TGTGCCAGCAGTTTAGGTCCCTCTTCACTCTATGGCTACACCTTC.

The chain recombines TRBV18 with TRBJ2-7; 9 bases match TRBD2. Germline CDR1 and CDR2: KGHSH and LQKENI. The CDR3 is made up of 15 amino acids. J lost 3 bases, V lost 6 bases, and 9 bases had no gene match. Written as DNA, the CDR3 is TGTGCCAGCTCCCCGACGCGGGGGGGTCACTACGAGCAGTACTTC. It specifies CASSPTRGGHYEQYF.

The chain is built from TRBV5-1 and TRBJ2-3; TRBD1 matches 7 bases. CDR1 SGHRS and CDR2 YFSETQ come from the germline V gene. This CDR3 spans 15 amino acids. Trimming removed 3 bases from V and 2 bases from J; junction bases left unmatched: 6. The CDR3 loop reads CASSSTGNPTDTQYF. CDR3 DNA sequence: TGCGCCAGCAGCTCGACAGGGAACCCCACAGATACGCAGTATTTT.

The chain has TRBV4-1 and TRBJ2-7; 9 positions match TRBD2. Germline CDR1 reads MGHRA; CDR2 reads YSYEKL. The CDR3 has 17 amino acids. Trimming took 2 bases from V and 5 from J; bases not matched to a gene: 13. Here the CDR3 DNA reads TGCGCCAGCAGCCAACCGGCTCCGGGACTAGCAACCCACGAGCAGTACTTC. Its protein product is CASSQPAPGLATHEQYF.

The rearrangement joins TRBV18 to TRBJ2-7; D gene unclear. V dropped 3 bases and J dropped 2 bases, with 14 bases sitting between them. The CDR3 is 15 residues long. CDR1 and CDR2 (germline): KGHSH, LQKENI. The CDR3 here is CASSPLREAPYEQYF. In DNA form, the CDR3 reads TGTGCCAGCTCACCCCTTAGGGAAGCGCCCTACGAGCAGTACTTC.

V gene TRBV5-6 combines with J gene TRBJ2-5, with D perhaps TRBD1 or TRBD2 (5 bases each). V shed 1 base and J shed 5 bases, with 15 bases lying between them. In germline, CDR1 is SGHDT, CDR2 YYEEEE. The CDR3 totals 15 residues. The CDR3 loop is CASSLSGSFGETQYF. The CDR3 nucleotides read TGTGCCAGCAGCTTGTCAGGGAGCTTCGGCGAGACCCAGTACTTC.

This chain connects TRBV6-5 to TRBJ2-2; D perhaps matches TRBD2 (6 bases). Germline CDR1 is MNHEY and CDR2 is SVGAGI. Trimming pared 4 bases from V and 5 bases from J, leaving 14 bases between. This CDR3 comprises 15 residues. CDR3 sequence (DNA): TGTGCCAGCAGTTGGACTCGGGAGAGGACCGGGGAGCTGTTTTTT. Translation: CASSWTRERTGELFF.

This clone was picked up one time. This chain links TRBV5-8 with TRBJ2-1, with 10 nucleotides matching TRBD1. Germline values: CDR1 SGHTS, CDR2 YDEGEE. The ends lost 4 bases at V and 7 bases at J; junction bases unmatched: 8. The CDR3 is made up of 15 amino acids. The CDR3 protein is CASSHRTGGLNEQFF. DNA of the CDR3: TGTGCCAGCAGCCACCGGACAGGGGGATTAAATGAGCAGTTCTTC.

The CDR3, as DNA: TGTGCCAGCAGTGAAGCGCATTACGGGACAGGCTCCTACGAGCAGTACTTC. Amino acids: CASSEAHYGTGSYEQYF. The chain has TRBV2 and TRBJ2-7, with TRBD1 matching over 8 bases. CDR1 SNHLY and CDR2 FYNNEI come from the germline V gene. The V gene end was trimmed by 0 bases and the J gene end by 0 bases; junction bases not matched to a gene: 7. The CDR3 consists of 17 residues.

For the CDR3, the DNA is TGTGCCAGCAGCTCATCTGGGGGGGTCGGTGGAAACACCATATATTTT. It translates to CASSSSGGVGGNTIYF. The genes are TRBV7-9 and TRBJ1-3, with TRBD1 as a possible D gene (5 bases). CDR3 length: 16 residues. V gave up 4 bases and J gave up 3 bases, with 16 bases separating them. The germline CDR1 and CDR2 sequences are SEHNR and FQNEAQ (reference sequence).

This clone was seen only once. The chain joins TRBV19 to TRBJ2-1; 9 nucleotides match TRBD2. V lost 5 bases and J lost 5; bases outside the gene matches: 7. Germline values: CDR1 LNHDA, CDR2 SQIVND (reference sequence). The CDR3 sequence is 15 residues long. Here the CDR3 DNA reads TGTGCCAGTAGTGTCATGACTAGCGGAAACAATGAGCAGTTCTTC. Translation gives CASSVMTSGNNEQFF. The full variable domain, rest sourced from reference TRBV19 and TRBJ2-1, is DGGITQSPKYLFRKEGQNVTLSCEQNLNHDAMYWYRQDPGQGLRLIYYSQIVNDFQKGDIAEGYSVSREKKESFPLTVTSAQKNPTAFYLCASSVMTSGNNEQFFGPGTRLTVL.

CDR3 DNA sequence: TGTGCCAGCAGTCCTGGACGGCTTACCTACGAGCAGTACTTC. Translation gives CASSPGRLTYEQYF. V usage is TRBV6-5 and J usage is TRBJ2-7; D not resolved. Looked up from germline, CDR1 is MNHEY and CDR2 is SVGAGI. The CDR3 sequence is 14 residues long. V shed 5 bases and J shed 2 bases, with 13 bases lying between them.

V and J are TRBV5-6 and TRBJ2-1; 7 bases match TRBD1. The CDR3 is 14 residues long. Germline CDR1 reads SGHDT; CDR2 reads YYEEEE. V was clipped by 5 bases and J by 4 bases; unmatched bases: 6. The CDR3 protein is CASSSRDSYNEQFF. CDR3 coding DNA: TGTGCCAGCAGTTCCCGGGACAGTTACAATGAGCAGTTCTTC.

The rearrangement uses TRBV2 and TRBJ2-5; 7 nucleotides align to TRBD2. The CDR3 is made up of 15 amino acids. J was trimmed by 2 bases and V by 1 base; bases with no gene match: 4. CDR1 is SNHLY, CDR2 FYNNEI, per germline. This chain's CDR3 is CASSEEEGGQETQYF. The CDR3 DNA reads TGTGCCAGCAGTGAAGAAGAGGGAGGGCAAGAGACCCAGTACTTC.

The gene calls are TRBV25-1 and TRBJ1-2, with TRBD1 identical over 7 bases. V was clipped by 3 bases and J by 8 bases; unmatched bases: 6. This CDR3 spans 13 amino acids. Germline-derived CDR1 and CDR2 are MGHDK and SYGVNS. The CDR3 DNA is TGTGCCAGCAGTGACCTGGGGACAGCGGGCTACACCTTC. Protein: CASSDLGTAGYTF.

CDR3 nucleotide sequence: TGTGCCAGCAGCCCGCGGACAGGGGGAGAAAAACTGTTTTTT. Residues: CASSPRTGGEKLFF. This chain connects TRBV11-1 to TRBJ1-4; TRBD1 matches at 10 bases. The J segment lost 8 bases and the V segment lost 5 bases, leaving 5 bases of the junction unmatched. CDR1 and CDR2 (germline): SGHAT, FQDESV (reference sequence). The CDR3 sequence is 14 residues long.